The T cell receptor (beta chain) described here comes from a study of graft-versus-host responses after intestinal transplantation. The wider study: Transplant recipients had multivisceral, liver-intestinal, or isolated intestinal grafts. Each recipient received anti-thymocyte globulin induction, then tacrolimus and steroids for approximately 3 years. Study conclusions and caveats: Among circulating GvH clones, peak levels were associated with early post-transplant declines in HvG clones.

Sequencing was performed with immunoSEQ multiplex PCR; in TCRdb, only in-frame clones are kept and a portion is missing. The sample lists over 100,000 clones; over 80% were seen once. With respect to this clone: Its antigen is undetermined.

This receptor was taken from a human donor who received an intestinal transplant. Sequenced here: unstimulated CD4+ T cells sorted from spleen or lymph node cells, sampled before intestinal transplant.

The CDR3 nucleotides read TGTGCCTGGAGTCCCATATCCGATGAGCAGTTCTTC. It translates to CAWSPISDEQFF. The chain carries TRBV30 and TRBJ2-1; no firm D call. The germline gives CDR1 GTSNPN, CDR2 SVGIG (reference sequence). The CDR3 is 12 residues long. V shed 2 bases and J shed 8 bases, with 10 bases lying between them.